This TCR beta chain was recorded in a study of blood T cells in healthy people across ages. The CDR3 has 15 residues. V shed 6 bases, J shed 6 bases, and the junction held 8 bases outside the gene matches. Germline assignment: CDR1 SGHRS and CDR2 YFSETQ. Per sample, extraction of total RNA gave at least 5.5 micrograms in every case. A second about 7 to 12 cycle PCR used barcoded and J-beta primers. Each CDR3 protein gets one entry after TCRdb re-called the 5' RACE reads with MiXCR. The table records 700,000 to 850,000 distinct CDR3 sequences, roughly 53% of them present only once. The sample was blood. The clonotype comes from a man older than 75 in good health. The chain recombines TRBV5-1 with TRBJ2-1; 11 bases fit TRBD2. The CDR3, as DNA: TGCGCCAGCACCACAACGGGGACTAGCGGCAATGAGCAGTTCTTC. Protein: CASTTTGTSGNEQFF.